This entry describes one T cell receptor beta chain. Antigen unknown. CDR1 and CDR2 from the germline V gene are SGHNT and YYREEE (reference sequence). Trimming stripped 0 bases from V and 4 bases from J, with 10 bases between. This CDR3 region has 14 residues. The assay was immunoSEQ multiplex PCR, and TCRdb's table has in-frame clones only and misses some. This sample carries approximately 17,000 clones, more than 60% of them seen once, and the ten largest clones take 6.5%. This entry belongs to a study of tumor-infiltrating lymphocytes in localized non-small cell lung cancer. General study points: Available tissue quantity limited TCR sequencing to a patient subset.

This clonotype was obtained from a human donor with non-small cell lung cancer. The specimen sequenced was lung tumor tissue. V usage is TRBV5-4 and J usage is TRBJ1-2, with D possibly matching TRBD1 (5 bases). CDR3 sequence reads: CASSLVGDGYGYTF. The CDR3 DNA reads as TGTGCCAGCAGCTTGGTAGGGGACGGCTATGGCTACACCTTC.